The 10 T cell receptor beta chains in this list originate from one sample, sequenced in a study of response to subunit inactivated influenza vaccine. MiXCR, applied by TCRdb to the RT-PCR reads, yields one record per CDR3 protein. The profile shows roughly 620,000 distinct CDR3 sequences, around 10% of them singletons. The same sample was also studied in work on T cells expressing NK-cell markers. Per that study: The authors generated TCR beta cDNA through 5'RACE template switching with UMIs.

Sequenced here: PBMCs from blood, sampled on the day of vaccination. The source of these receptors is a man between 45 and 60 years old who received an inactivated influenza vaccine.

This clonotype was seen a few times. The CDR3 here is CASSLGVLSLTSGRSSYNEQFF. The CDR3 DNA sequence: TGTGCCAGCAGCTTAGGGGTGTTATCGTTGACTAGCGGGAGGAGCTCCTACAATGAGCAGTTCTTC. The V gene is TRBV11-3, the J gene TRBJ2-1; 13 bases line up with TRBD2. The CDR3 consists of 22 residues. V dropped 1 base and J dropped 0; count of bases not matched to a gene: 15. Per the germline V gene, CDR1 is SGHNT and CDR2 is YENEEA.

The sample holds a few counts of this clonotype. This chain links TRBV5-1 with TRBJ2-1; 8 nucleotides line up with TRBD2. Trimming removed 3 bases from V and 7 bases from J; junction bases left unmatched: 12. The CDR3 length is 16 residues. Looked up from germline, CDR1 is SGHRS and CDR2 is YFSETQ. CDR3 in amino acids: CASSSHSGVVGNEQFF. CDR3 DNA: TGCGCCAGCAGCTCTCATAGCGGGGTCGTTGGGAATGAGCAGTTCTTC.

The J gene is TRBJ2-1, the V gene TRBV30, with 10 nucleotides matching TRBD2. The CDR3 sequence is 14 residues long. V shed 0 bases and J 7 bases; nucleotides not matched to a gene: 3. Germline lookup yields CDR1 GTSNPN and CDR2 SVGIG (reference sequence). The CDR3 protein is CAWSVLAGDNEQFF. The CDR3 nucleotides read TGTGCCTGGAGTGTGCTAGCGGGAGATAATGAGCAGTTCTTC.

This sequence joins TRBV6-5 and TRBJ1-1; TRBD1 is a possible D gene (6 bases). Germline V lookup: CDR1 MNHEY, CDR2 SVGAGI. Trimming stripped 0 bases from V and 11 bases from J, with 25 bases between. CDR3 length: 17 amino acids. The CDR3 protein is CASSYSPFRQGQFEAFF. CDR3 DNA sequence: TGTGCCAGCAGTTACTCCCCTTTTAGGCAGGGGCAGTTTGAGGCTTTCTTT.

This clonotype was detected a few times. The genes are TRBV4-2 and TRBJ1-2, with 11 positions matching TRBD1. Germline V gene sequence: CDR1 LGHNA, CDR2 YNFKEQ. The V segment lost 3 bases and the J segment 4 bases; nucleotides outside the gene matches: 1. The CDR3 is 14 amino acids. The CDR3: CASSHGTGGYGYTF. CDR3 in DNA: TGTGCCAGCAGCCATGGGACAGGGGGCTATGGCTACACCTTC.

This clonotype was counted at least ten times. The chain has TRBV7-8 and TRBJ2-3; unclear D gene. With 5 bases removed from V and 1 base from J, the gap between germline ends came to 10 bases. The CDR3 contains 14 residues. Germline-derived CDR1 and CDR2 are SGHVS and FQNEAQ. The chain's CDR3 is CASSPQAGTDTQYF. The DNA for the CDR3 is TGTGCCAGCAGCCCCCAGGCTGGCACAGATACGCAGTATTTT.

This clonotype showed up just a few times. The chain is built from TRBV11-2 and TRBJ1-4; D is unresolved. CDR3 length: 15 residues. The germline V gene encodes CDR1 SGHAT and CDR2 FQNNGV. The V end was cut by 1 base, the J end by 5 bases, with 11 bases between. Here the CDR3 DNA reads TGTGCCAGCAGCTTAGCTCCCGGGTCCAATGAAAAACTGTTTTTT. The encoded protein is CASSLAPGSNEKLFF.

The chain joins TRBV12-3 or TRBV12-4 to TRBJ1-5; D remains ambiguous. The V and J ends lost 4 bases and 7 bases respectively, with 17 bases between them. CDR3 length: 15 residues. The CDR3: CASSSRALTLQPQHF. DNA for the CDR3: TGTGCCAGCAGTTCTCGGGCCCTTACGCTCCAGCCCCAGCATTTT.

This clonotype was observed many times. This chain uses TRBV12-3 or TRBV12-4 with TRBJ1-5; D is ambiguous. V gave up 6 bases and J gave up 0 bases, with 9 bases separating them. This CDR3 is 14 amino acids long. CDR3 loop: CASSLDNSNQPQHF. The CDR3 bases are TGTGCCAGCAGCTTGGATAATAGCAATCAGCCCCAGCATTTT.

This clonotype occurred many times. This sequence joins TRBV25-1 and TRBJ1-1; possible D gene TRBD1, 5 bases. With 5 bases removed from V and 1 base from J, the gap between germline ends came to 11 bases. CDR1 and CDR2 from the germline V gene are MGHDK and SYGVNS. CDR3 size: 14 residues. CDR3 loop: CASSPGLGNTEAFF. The CDR3, as DNA: TGTGCCAGCAGTCCGGGACTTGGGAACACTGAAGCTTTCTTT.